This TCR beta chain was captured in a study of blood T cells in healthy people across ages. Together with a sample-barcoded 5' primer, a J-beta primer mix was included in a second PCR lasting about 7 to 11 cycles. MiXCR was run by TCRdb on the 5' RACE reads, yielding one entry per CDR3 protein. The sample yields around 400,000 distinct CDR3 sequences, 45% to 60% seen once. The germline gives CDR1 MNHEY, CDR2 SVGEGT. V lost 6 bases, J lost 4 bases, and 8 bases stayed unmatched. The CDR3 is 14 residues long. RNA extraction gave at least 5.5 micrograms of total RNA per sample. Sequences were obtained from blood. The receptor comes from a man aged 55 to 70 in good health. The rearrangement uses TRBV6-2 or TRBV6-3 and TRBJ2-7, with 8 bases that match TRBD1. The CDR3 sequence is CASRGQGVLYEQYF. In nucleotides, the CDR3 is TGTGCCAGCAGAGGACAGGGAGTATTGTACGAGCAGTACTTC.